This TCR beta chain is drawn from a study of shared clonotypes between healthy human individuals. Study-level results: Naive subsets generally had larger estimated richness than memory subsets. Compared with clonotypes that all four donors shared, non-shared clonotypes had lower generation probabilities.

Regarding this clone: The antigen remains unidentified.

Germline values: CDR1 SQVTM, CDR2 ANQGSEA. The CDR3 covers 13 residues. Losses at the gene ends were 5 bases for V and 8 bases for J; bases not matched to a gene: 7. Every immunoSEQ plate was one replicate of a subset's evenly spread DNA. The authors' processing: Junction-only sequences without quality scores came from ImmunoSEQ, so filtering differed. Clones were read by immunoSEQ multiplex PCR, and TCRdb kept only the in-frame ones, dropping some. The DNA gave D and trimming, while V, J and clone size come from that table. The table shows under 2.5 million clones, with roughly 92% occurring only once.

The chain recombines TRBV29-1 with TRBJ1-4; TRBD1 aligns across 8 bases. The sequenced material came from naive CD4+ T cells from PBMCs. Noted subset: CD45RA+ positively selected. This TCR derives from a man younger than 35 in good health. Some clones in this sample may be carry-over from other donors' samples. CDR3 DNA sequence: TGCAGCGTTAAGGACAGGGTGGGAGAAAAACTGTTTTTT. Its translation is CSVKDRVGEKLFF.